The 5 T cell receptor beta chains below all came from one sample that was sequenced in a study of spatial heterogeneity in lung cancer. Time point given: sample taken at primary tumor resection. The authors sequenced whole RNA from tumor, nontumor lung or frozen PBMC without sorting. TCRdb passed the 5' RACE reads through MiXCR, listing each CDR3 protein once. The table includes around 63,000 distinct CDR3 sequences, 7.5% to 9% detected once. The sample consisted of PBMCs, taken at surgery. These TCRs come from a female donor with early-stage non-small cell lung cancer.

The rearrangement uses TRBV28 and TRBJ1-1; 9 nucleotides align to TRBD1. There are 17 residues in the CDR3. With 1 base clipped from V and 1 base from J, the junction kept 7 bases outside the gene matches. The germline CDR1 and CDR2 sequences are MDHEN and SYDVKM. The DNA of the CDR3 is TGTGCCAGCAGTTTATCGACAGGGGGTAGGGGGAACACTGAAGCTTTCTTT. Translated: CASSLSTGGRGNTEAFF.

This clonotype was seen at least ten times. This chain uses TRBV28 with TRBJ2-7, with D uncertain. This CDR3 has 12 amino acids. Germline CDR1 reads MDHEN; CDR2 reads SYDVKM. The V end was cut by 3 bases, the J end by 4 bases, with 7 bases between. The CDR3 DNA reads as TGTGCCAGCAGTTTCCCCCAATACGAGCAGTACTTC. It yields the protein CASSFPQYEQYF.

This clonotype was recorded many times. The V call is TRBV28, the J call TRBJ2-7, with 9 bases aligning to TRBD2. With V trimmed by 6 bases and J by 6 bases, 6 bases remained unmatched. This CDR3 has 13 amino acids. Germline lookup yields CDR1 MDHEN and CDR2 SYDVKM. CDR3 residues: CASRAGGTAEQYF. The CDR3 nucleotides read TGTGCCAGCAGAGCGGGAGGAACGGCCGAGCAGTACTTC.

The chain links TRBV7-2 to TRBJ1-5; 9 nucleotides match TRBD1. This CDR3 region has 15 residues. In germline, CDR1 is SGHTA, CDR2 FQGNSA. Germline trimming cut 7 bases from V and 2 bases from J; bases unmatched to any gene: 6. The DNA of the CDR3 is TGTGCCAGCACCATCACAGGGGGCCGCAATCAGCCCCAGCATTTT. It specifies CASTITGGRNQPQHF.

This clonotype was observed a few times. The CDR3 DNA follows: TGTGCCAGCAGTATACTCCGGGGACTAGCGGGAGGAGAGCAGTTCTTC. It is translated as CASSILRGLAGGEQFF. The chain couples TRBV12-3 or TRBV12-4 to TRBJ2-1; 15 nucleotides agree with TRBD2. V lost 5 bases to trimming and J lost 10 bases; unmatched junction nucleotides: 9. This CDR3 has 16 amino acids.